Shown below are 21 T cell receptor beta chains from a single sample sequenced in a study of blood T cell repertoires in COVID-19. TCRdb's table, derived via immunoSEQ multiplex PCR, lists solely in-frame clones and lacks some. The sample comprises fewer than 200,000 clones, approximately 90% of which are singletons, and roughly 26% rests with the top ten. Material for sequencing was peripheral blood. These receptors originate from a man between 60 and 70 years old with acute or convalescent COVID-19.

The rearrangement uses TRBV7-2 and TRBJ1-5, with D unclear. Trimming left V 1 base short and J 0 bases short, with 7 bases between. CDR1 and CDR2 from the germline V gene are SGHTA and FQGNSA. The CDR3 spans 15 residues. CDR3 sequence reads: CASSLVPDSNQPQHF. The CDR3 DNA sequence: TGTGCCAGCAGCTTAGTCCCAGATAGCAATCAGCCCCAGCATTTT. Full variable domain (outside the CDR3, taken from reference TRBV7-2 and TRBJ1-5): GAGVSQSPSNKVTEKGKDVELRCDPISGHTALYWYRQSLGQGLEFLIYFQGNSAPDKSGLPSDRFSAERTGGSVSTLTIQRTQQEDSAVYLCASSLVPDSNQPQHFGDGTRLSIL.

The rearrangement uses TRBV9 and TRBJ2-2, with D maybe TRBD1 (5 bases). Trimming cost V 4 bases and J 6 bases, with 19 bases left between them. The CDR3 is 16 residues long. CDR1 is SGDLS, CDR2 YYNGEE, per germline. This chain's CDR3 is CASSPRVAQAAGELFF. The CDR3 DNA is TGTGCCAGCAGCCCAAGGGTCGCACAGGCGGCCGGGGAGCTGTTTTTT. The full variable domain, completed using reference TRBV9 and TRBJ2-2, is DSGVTQTPKHLITATGQRVTLRCSPRSGDLSVYWYQQSLDQGLQFLIQYYNGEERAKGNILERFSAQQFPDLHSELNLSSLELGDSALYFCASSPRVAQAAGELFFGEGSRLTVL.

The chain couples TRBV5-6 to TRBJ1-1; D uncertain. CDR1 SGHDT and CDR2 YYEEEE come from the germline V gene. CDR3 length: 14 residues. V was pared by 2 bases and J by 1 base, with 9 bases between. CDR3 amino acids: CASSFGQTNTEAFF. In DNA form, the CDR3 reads TGTGCCAGCAGCTTTGGGCAGACGAACACTGAAGCTTTCTTT.

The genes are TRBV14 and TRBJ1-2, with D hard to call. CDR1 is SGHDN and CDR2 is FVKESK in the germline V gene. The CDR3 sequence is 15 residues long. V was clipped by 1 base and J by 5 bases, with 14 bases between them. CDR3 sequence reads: CASSQGVGFPYGYTF. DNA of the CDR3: TGTGCCAGCAGCCAAGGGGTCGGGTTCCCGTATGGCTACACCTTC.

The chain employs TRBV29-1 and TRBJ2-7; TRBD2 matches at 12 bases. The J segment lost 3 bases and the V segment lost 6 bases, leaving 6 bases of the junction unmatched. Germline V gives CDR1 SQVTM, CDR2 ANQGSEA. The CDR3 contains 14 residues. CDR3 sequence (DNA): TGCAGCGTCACTGGACTAGCGGGAAACTACGAGCAGTACTTC. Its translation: CSVTGLAGNYEQYF.

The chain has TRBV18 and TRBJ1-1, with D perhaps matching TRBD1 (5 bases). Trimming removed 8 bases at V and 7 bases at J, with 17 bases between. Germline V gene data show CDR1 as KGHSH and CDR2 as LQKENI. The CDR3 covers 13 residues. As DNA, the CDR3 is TGTGCCAGCCAGGACGGGGGTAATCTTGAAGCTTTCTTT. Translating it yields CASQDGGNLEAFF.

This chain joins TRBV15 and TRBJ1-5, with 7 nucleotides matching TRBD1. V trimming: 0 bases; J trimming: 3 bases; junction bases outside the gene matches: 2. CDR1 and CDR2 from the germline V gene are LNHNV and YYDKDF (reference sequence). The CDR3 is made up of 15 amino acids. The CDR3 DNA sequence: TGTGCCACCAGCAGAGATGGGACAGCCAATCAGCCCCAGCATTTT. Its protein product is CATSRDGTANQPQHF. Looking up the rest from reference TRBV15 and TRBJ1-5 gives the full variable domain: DAMVIQNPRYQVTQFGKPVTLSCSQTLNHNVMYWYQQKSSQAPKLLFHYYDKDFNNEADTPDNFQSRRPNTSFCFLDIRSPGLGDTAMYLCATSRDGTANQPQHFGDGTRLSIL.

CDR3 region: CASSPGTSGSYNEQFF. The DNA of the CDR3 is TGTGCCAGCAGCCCCGGGACTAGCGGCTCCTACAATGAGCAGTTCTTC. This chain uses TRBV7-9 with TRBJ2-1, with 11 bases aligning to TRBD2. Germline loops: CDR1 SEHNR, CDR2 FQNEAQ (reference sequence). CDR3 length: 16 amino acids. Losses at the gene ends were 5 bases for V and 0 bases for J; bases not matched to a gene: 3.

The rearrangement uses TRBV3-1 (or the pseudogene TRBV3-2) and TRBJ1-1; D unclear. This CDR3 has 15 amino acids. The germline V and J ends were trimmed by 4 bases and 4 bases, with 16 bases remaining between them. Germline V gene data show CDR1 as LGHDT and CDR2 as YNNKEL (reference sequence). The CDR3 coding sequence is TGTGCCAGCAGCCTCCAGGCAGGCGGAGGCACTGAAGCTTTCTTT. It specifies CASSLQAGGGTEAFF.

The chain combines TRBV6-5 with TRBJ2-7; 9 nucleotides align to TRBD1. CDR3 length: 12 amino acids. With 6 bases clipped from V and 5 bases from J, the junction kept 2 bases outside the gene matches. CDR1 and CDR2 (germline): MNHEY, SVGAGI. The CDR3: CASSRTGDEQYF. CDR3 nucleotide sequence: TGTGCCAGCAGCCGGACAGGGGACGAGCAGTACTTC.

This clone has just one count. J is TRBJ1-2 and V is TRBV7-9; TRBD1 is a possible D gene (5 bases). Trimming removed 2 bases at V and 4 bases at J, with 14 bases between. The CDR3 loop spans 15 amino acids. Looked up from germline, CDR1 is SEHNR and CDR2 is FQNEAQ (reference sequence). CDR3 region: CASSLSTQGFYGYTF. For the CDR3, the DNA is TGTGCCAGCAGCTTATCGACGCAGGGCTTCTATGGCTACACCTTC.

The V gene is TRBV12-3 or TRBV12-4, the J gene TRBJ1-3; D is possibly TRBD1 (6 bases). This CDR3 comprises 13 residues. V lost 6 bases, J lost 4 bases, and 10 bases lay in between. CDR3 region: CASSTGQGNTIYF. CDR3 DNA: TGTGCCAGCAGCACAGGGCAGGGAAACACCATATATTTT.

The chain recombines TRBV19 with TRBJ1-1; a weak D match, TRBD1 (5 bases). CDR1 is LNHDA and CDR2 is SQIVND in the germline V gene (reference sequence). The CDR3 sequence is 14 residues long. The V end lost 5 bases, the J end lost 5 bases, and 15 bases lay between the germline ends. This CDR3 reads CASSPYQGGTEAFF. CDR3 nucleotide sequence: TGTGCCAGTAGTCCCTACCAGGGTGGGACTGAAGCTTTCTTT.

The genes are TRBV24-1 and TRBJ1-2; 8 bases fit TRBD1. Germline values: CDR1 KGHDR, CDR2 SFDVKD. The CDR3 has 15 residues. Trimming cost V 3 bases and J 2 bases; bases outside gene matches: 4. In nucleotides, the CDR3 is TGTGCCACCAGTGATCCCGGACAGGGAAACTATGGCTACACCTTC. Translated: CATSDPGQGNYGYTF.

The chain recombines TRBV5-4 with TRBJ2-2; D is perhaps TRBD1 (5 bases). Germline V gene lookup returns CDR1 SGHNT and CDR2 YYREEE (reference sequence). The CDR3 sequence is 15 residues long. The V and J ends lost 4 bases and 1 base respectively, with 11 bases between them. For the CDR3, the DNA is TGTGCCAGCAGCCCAATAAGGGGGAACACCGGGGAGCTGTTTTTT. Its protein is CASSPIRGNTGELFF.

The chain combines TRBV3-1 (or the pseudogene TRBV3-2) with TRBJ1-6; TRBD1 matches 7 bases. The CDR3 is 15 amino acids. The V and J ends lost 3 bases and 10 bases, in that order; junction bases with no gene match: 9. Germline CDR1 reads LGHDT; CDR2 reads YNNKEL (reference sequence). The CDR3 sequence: CASSQGWTGGSPLHF. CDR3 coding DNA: TGTGCCAGCAGCCAGGGATGGACAGGAGGATCACCCCTCCACTTT.

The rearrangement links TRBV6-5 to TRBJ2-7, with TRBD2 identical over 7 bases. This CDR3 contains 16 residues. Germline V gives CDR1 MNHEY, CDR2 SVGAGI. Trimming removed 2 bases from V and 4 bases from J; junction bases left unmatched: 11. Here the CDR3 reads CASSYGGGKGAYEQYV. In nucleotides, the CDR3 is TGTGCCAGCAGTTACGGGGGAGGGAAAGGAGCTTACGAGCAGTACGTC.

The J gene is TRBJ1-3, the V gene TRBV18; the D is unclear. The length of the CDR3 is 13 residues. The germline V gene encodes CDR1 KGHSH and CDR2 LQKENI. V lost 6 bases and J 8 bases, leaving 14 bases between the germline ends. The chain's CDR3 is CASSPDTRDTIYF. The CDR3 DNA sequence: TGTGCCAGCTCCCCTGACACCCGCGACACCATATATTTT. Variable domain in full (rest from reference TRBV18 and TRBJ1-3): NAGVMQNPRHLVRRRGQEARLRCSPMKGHSHVYWYRQLPEEGLKFMVYLQKENIIDESGMPKERFSAEFPKEGPSILRIQQVVRGDSAAYFCASSPDTRDTIYFGEGSWLTVV.

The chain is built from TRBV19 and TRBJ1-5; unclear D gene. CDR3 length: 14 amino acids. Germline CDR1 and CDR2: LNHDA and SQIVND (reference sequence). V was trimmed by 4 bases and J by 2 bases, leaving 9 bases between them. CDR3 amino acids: CASSRGFGNQPQHF. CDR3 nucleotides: TGTGCCAGTAGTAGAGGTTTTGGCAATCAGCCCCAGCATTTT.

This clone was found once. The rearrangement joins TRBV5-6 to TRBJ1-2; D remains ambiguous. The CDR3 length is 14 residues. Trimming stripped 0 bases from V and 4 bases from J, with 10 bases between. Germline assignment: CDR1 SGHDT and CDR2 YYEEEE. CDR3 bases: TGTGCCAGCAGCTTGGGACGACCGGGCTATGGCTACACCTTC. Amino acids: CASSLGRPGYGYTF.

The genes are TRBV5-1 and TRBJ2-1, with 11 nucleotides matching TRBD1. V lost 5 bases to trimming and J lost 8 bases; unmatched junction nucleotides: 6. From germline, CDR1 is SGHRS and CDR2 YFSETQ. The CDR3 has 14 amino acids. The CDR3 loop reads CASSTGQGVDEQFF. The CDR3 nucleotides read TGCGCCAGCAGTACGGGACAGGGGGTGGATGAGCAGTTCTTC.